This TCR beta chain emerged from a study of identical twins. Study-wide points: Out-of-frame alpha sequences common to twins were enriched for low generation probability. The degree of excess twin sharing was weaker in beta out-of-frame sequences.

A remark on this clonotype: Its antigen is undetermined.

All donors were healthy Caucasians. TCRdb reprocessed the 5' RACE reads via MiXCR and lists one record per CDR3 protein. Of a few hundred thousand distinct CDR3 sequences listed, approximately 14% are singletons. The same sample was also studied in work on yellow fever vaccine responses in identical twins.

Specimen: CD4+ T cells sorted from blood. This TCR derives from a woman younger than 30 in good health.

The CDR3 DNA is TGTGCCAGCAGCTTGGCGTCGGGCAATCAGCCCCAGCATTTT. This gives the protein CASSLASGNQPQHF. The chain couples TRBV5-6 to TRBJ1-5; no reliable D call. There are 14 residues in the CDR3. Germline assignment: CDR1 SGHDT and CDR2 YYEEEE. V lost 0 bases, J lost 2 bases, and 6 bases lay in between.